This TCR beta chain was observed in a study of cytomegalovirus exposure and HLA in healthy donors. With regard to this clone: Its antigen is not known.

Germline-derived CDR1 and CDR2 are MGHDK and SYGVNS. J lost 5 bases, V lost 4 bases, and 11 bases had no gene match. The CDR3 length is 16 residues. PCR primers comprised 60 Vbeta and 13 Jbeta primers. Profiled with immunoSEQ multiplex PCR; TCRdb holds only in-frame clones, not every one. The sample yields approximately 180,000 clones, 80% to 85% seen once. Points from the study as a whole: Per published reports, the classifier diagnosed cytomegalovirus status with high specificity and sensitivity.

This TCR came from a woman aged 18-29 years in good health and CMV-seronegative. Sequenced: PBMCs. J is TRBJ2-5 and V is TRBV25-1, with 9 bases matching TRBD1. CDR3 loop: CASSAGQGGVRETQYF. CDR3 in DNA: TGTGCCAGCAGTGCGGGACAGGGAGGTGTGCGGGAGACCCAGTACTTC.